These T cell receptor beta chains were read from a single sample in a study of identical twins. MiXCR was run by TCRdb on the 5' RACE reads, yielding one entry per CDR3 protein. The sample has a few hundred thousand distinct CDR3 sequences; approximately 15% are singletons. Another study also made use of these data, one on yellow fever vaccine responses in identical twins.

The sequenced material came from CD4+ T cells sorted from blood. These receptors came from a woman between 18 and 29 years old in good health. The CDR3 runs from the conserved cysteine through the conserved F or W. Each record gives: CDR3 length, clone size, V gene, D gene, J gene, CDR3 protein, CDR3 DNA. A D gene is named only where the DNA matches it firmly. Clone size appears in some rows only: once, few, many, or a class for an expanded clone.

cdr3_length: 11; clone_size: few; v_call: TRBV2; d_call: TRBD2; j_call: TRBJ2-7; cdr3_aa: CASSEAGTRPF; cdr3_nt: TGTGCCAGCAGTGAAGCCGGGACTAGACCCTTC
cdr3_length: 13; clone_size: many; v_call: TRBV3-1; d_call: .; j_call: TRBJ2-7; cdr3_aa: CASSQGRSYEQYF; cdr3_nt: TGTGCCAGCTCACAAGGACGGTCCTACGAGCAGTACTTC
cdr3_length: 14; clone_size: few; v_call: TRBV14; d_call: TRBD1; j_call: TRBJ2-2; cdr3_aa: CASSVRTGGGELFF; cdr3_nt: TGTGCCAGCAGCGTACGGACAGGGGGCGGGGAGCTGTTTTTT
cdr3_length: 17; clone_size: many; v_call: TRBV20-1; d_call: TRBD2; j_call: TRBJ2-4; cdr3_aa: CSARATRGDLAKNIQYF; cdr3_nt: TGCAGTGCTAGAGCGACCCGGGGGGACCTAGCCAAAAACATTCAGTACTTC
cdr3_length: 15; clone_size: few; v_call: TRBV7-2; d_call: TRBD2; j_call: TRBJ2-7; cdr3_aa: CASSLTSGSLYEQYF; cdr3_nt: TGTGCCAGCAGCTTAACTAGCGGGAGTCTCTACGAGCAGTACTTC
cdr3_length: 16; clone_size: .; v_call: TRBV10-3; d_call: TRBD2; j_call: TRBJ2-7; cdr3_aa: CAISDVLAGNSYEQYF; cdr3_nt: TGTGCCATCAGTGATGTGCTAGCGGGGAACTCCTACGAGCAGTACTTC
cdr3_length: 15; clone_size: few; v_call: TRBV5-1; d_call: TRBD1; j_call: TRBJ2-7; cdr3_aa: CASSFLPRGTYEQYF; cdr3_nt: TGCGCCAGCAGCTTCTTACCCAGGGGGACCTACGAGCAGTACTTC
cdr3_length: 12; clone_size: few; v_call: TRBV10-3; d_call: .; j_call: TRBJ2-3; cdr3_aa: CAMGTSTDTQYF; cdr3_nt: TGTGCCATGGGGACTAGCACAGATACGCAGTATTTT
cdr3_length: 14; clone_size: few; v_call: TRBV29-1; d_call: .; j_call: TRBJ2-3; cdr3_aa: CSVSGQGNTDTQYF; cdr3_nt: TGCAGCGTGAGTGGGCAGGGAAACACAGATACGCAGTATTTT
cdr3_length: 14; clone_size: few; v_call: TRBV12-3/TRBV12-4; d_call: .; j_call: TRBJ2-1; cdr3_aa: CASSPEYSYNEQFF; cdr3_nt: TGTGCCAGCAGTCCGGAATACTCCTACAATGAGCAGTTCTTC
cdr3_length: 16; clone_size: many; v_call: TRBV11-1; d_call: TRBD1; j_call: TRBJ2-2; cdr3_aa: CASSTDRGLTTGELFF; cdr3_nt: TGTGCCAGCAGCACCGACAGGGGGCTGACCACCGGGGAGCTGTTTTTT
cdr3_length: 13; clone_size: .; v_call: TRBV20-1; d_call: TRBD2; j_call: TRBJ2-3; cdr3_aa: CSELAGITDTQYF; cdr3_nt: TGCAGTGAACTAGCGGGGATCACAGATACGCAGTATTTT
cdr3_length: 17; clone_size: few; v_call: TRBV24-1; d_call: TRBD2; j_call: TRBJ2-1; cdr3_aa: CATSDPMLAGVLDEQFF; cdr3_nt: TGTGCCACCAGTGATCCTATGCTAGCGGGAGTTCTAGATGAGCAGTTCTTC
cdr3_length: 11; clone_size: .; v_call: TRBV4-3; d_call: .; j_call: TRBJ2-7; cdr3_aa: CASSQDRFKDF; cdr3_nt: TGCGCCAGCAGCCAAGATAGGTTTAAGGACTTC
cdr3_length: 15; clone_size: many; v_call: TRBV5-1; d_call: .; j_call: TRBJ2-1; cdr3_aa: CASNGAQVQGSEQFF; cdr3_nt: TGCGCCAGCAACGGCGCACAAGTACAGGGTAGCGAGCAGTTCTTC
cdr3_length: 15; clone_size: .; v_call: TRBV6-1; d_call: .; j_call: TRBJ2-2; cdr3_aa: CASSEGGPYTGELFF; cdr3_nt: TGTGCCAGCAGTGAAGGGGGGCCTTACACCGGGGAGCTGTTTTTT
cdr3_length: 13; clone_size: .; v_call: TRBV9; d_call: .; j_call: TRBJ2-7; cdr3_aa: CASSVASTYEQYF; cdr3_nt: TGTGCCAGCAGCGTAGCTTCGACCTACGAGCAGTACTTC
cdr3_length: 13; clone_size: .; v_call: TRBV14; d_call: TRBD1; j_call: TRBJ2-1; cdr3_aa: CASSKTGDNEQFF; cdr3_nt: TGTGCCAGCAGCAAGACAGGGGACAATGAGCAGTTCTTC
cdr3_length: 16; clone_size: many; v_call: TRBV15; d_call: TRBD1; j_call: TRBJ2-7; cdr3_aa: CATSRDGTGSSYEQYF; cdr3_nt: TGTGCCACCAGCAGAGACGGGACAGGGAGTTCCTACGAGCAGTACTTC
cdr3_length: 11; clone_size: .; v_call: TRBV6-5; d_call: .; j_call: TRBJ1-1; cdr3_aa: CASNAGGEAFF; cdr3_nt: TGTGCCAGCAATGCGGGAGGTGAAGCTTTCTTT
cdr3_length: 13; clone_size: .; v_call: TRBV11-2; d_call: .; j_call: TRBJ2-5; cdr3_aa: CASSLAPARTQYF; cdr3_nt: TGTGCCAGCAGCTTAGCCCCGGCTAGGACCCAGTACTTC
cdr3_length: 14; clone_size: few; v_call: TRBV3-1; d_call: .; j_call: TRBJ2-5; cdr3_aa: CASSQTLGSETQYF; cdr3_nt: TGTGCCAGCAGCCAGACTCTAGGTTCCGAGACCCAGTACTTC
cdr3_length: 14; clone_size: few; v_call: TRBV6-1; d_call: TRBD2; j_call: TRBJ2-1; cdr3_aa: CASSRTSGRAEQFF; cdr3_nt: TGTGCCAGCAGTAGGACTAGCGGGAGGGCGGAGCAGTTCTTC
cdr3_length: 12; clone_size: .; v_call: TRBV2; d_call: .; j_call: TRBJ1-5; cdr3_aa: CASSAFNQPQHF; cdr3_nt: TGTGCCAGCAGTGCTTTCAATCAGCCCCAGCATTTT
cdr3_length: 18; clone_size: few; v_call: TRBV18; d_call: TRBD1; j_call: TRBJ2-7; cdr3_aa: CASSPPGTGGASGAEQYF; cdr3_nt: TGTGCCAGCTCACCACCTGGGACAGGGGGCGCTTCAGGAGCCGAGCAGTACTTC